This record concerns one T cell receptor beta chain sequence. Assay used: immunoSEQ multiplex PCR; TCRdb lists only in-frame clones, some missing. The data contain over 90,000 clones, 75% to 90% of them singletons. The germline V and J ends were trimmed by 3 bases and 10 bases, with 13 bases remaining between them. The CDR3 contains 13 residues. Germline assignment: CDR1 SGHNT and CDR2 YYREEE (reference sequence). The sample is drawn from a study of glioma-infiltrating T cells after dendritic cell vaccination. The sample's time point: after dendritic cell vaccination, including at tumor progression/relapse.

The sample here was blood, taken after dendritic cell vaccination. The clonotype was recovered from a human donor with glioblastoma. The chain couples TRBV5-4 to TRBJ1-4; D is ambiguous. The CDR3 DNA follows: TGTGCCAGCAGCTCGCCCTGGGGAGGAAAACTGTTTTTT. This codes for CASSSPWGGKLFF.